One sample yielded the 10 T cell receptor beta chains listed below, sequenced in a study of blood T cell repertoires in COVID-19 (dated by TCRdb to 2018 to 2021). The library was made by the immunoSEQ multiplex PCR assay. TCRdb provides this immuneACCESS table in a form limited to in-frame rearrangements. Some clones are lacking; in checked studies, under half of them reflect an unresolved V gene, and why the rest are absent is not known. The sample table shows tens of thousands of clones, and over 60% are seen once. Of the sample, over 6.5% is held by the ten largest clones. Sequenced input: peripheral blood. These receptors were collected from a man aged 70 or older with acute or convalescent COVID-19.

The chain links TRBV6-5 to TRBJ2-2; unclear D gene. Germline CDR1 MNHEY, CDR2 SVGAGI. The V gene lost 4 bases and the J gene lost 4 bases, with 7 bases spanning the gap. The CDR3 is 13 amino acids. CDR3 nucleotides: TGTGCCAGCAGTTCATACAGCACCGGGGAGCTGTTTTTT. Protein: CASSSYSTGELFF.

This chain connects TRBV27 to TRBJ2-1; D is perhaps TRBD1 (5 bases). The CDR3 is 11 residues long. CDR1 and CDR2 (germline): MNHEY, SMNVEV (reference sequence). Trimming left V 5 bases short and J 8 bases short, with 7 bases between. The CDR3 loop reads CASSQGHEQFF. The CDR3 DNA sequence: TGTGCCAGCAGTCAGGGCCATGAGCAGTTCTTC.

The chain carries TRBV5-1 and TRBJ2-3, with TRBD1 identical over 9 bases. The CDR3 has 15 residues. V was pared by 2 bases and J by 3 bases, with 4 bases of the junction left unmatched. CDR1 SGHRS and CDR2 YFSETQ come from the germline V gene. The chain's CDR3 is CASSFGTGPTDTQYF. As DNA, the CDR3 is TGCGCCAGCAGCTTCGGGACAGGGCCGACAGATACGCAGTATTTT.

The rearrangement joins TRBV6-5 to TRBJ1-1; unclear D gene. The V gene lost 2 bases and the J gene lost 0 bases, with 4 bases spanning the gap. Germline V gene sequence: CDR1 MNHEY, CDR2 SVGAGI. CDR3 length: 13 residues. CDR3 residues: CASSYEVNTEAFF. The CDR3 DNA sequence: TGTGCCAGCAGTTACGAGGTGAACACTGAAGCTTTCTTT.

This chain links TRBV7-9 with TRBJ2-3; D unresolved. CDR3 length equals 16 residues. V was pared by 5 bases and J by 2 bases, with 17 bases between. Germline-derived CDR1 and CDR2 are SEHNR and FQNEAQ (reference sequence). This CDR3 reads CASSVLLSKFTDTQYF. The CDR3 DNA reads TGTGCCAGCAGCGTCCTACTTTCAAAGTTCACAGATACGCAGTATTTT.

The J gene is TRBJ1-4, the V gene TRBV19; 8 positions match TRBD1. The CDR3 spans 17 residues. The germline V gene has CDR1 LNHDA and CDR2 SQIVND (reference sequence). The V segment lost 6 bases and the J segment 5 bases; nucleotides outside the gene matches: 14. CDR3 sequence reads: CASSPGSRTGQNEKLFF. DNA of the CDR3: TGTGCCAGTAGCCCGGGTTCCCGGACAGGGCAAAATGAAAAACTGTTTTTT.

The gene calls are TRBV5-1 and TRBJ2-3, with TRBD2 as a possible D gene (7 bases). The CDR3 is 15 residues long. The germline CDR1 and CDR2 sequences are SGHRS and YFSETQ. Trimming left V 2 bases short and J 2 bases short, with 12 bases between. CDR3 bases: TGCGCCAGCAGCTTAGGGGGGGTTAACACAGATACGCAGTATTTT. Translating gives CASSLGGVNTDTQYF.

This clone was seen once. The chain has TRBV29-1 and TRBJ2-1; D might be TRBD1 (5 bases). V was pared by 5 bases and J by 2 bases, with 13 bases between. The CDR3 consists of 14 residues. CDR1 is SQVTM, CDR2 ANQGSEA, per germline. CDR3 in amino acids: CSVRRTNTYNEQFF. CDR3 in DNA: TGCAGCGTTCGCAGGACAAATACCTACAATGAGCAGTTCTTC.

Here the CDR3 reads CASSLGGGTEAFF. CDR3 coding DNA: TGCGCCAGCAGCCTAGGCGGAGGCACTGAAGCTTTCTTT. The genes are TRBV5-1 and TRBJ1-1, with no clear D. V was trimmed by 4 bases and J by 4 bases, leaving 11 bases between them. The CDR3 loop spans 13 amino acids. The germline gives CDR1 SGHRS, CDR2 YFSETQ.

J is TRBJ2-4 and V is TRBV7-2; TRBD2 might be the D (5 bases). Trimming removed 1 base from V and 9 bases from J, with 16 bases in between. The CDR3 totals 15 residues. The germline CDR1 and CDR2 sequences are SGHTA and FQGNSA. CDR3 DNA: TGTGCCAGCAGCTTAGGAGTTCATCCAGAGGGCATTCAGTACTTC. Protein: CASSLGVHPEGIQYF.